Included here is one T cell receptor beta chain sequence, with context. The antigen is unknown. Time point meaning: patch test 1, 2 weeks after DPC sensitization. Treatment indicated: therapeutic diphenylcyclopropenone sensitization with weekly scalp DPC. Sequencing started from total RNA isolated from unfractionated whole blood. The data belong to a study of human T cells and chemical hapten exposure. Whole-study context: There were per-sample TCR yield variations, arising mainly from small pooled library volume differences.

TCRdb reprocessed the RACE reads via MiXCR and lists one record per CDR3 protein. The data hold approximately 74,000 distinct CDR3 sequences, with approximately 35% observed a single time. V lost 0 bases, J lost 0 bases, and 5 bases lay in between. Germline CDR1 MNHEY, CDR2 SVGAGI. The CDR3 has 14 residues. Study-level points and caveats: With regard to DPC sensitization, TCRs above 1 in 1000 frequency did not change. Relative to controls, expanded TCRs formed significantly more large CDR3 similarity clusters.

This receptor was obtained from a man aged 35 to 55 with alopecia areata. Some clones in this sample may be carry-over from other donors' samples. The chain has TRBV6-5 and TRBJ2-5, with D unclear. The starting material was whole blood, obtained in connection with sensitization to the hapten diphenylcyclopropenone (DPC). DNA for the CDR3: TGTGCCAGCAGTTACTCAGGTTACCAAGAGACCCAGTACTTC. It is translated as CASSYSGYQETQYF.